Below are 32 T cell receptor beta chains sequenced from a single sample in a study of blood T cells in healthy people across ages. Next came a second PCR, run for about 7 to 12 cycles, which used a sample-barcoded 5' primer along with a J-beta primer mix. TCRdb redid the calling of the 5' RACE reads with MiXCR, one entry per CDR3 protein. The sample comprises 1.4 million to 1.5 million distinct CDR3 sequences, roughly 45% of which are singletons, and roughly 7.9% rests with the top ten. Source material: blood. The receptor set was obtained from a woman aged 18-35 years in good health.

The chain carries TRBV11-2 and TRBJ2-1; 7 positions match TRBD2. J gave up 7 bases and V 5 bases, and 14 bases lay outside the gene matches. This CDR3 spans 16 amino acids. Germline V lookup: CDR1 SGHAT, CDR2 FQNNGV. The DNA for the CDR3 is TGTGCCAGCAGCCCCAATAACGTTGTGGGAGGGAATGAGCAGTTCTTC. This encodes CASSPNNVVGGNEQFF.

To note about this clonotype: One junction end disagrees with the germline gene, perhaps due to a read error. This chain uses TRBV12-3 or TRBV12-4 with TRBJ2-3; the match to TRBD2 covers 8 bases. CDR3 length: 15 amino acids. CDR3 loop: CASSSTSGRADRQYF. In DNA, the CDR3 is TGTGCCAGCAGTTCCACTAGCGGAAGAGCAGATAGGCAGTATTTT.

The chain combines TRBV20-1 with TRBJ1-2; no reliable D call. CDR3 size: 14 residues. Germline CDR1 reads DFQATT; CDR2 reads SNEGSKA (reference sequence). Trimming cost V 0 bases and J 2 bases, with 10 bases left between them. CDR3 nucleotide sequence: TGCAGTGCTAGAGAGCGGGGATTAAACTATGGCTACACCTTC. Its protein is CSARERGLNYGYTF.

The V gene is TRBV29-1, the J gene TRBJ2-3; TRBD1 matches at 7 bases. Germline assignment: CDR1 SQVTM and CDR2 ANQGSEA. This CDR3 has 14 amino acids. The V and J ends lost 7 bases and 0 bases, in that order; junction bases with no gene match: 7. The CDR3 sequence: CSADGTASTDTQYF. DNA of the CDR3: TGCAGCGCCGACGGGACAGCAAGCACAGATACGCAGTATTTT.

This clonotype has more than one count but fewer than ten. The V and J genes are TRBV27 and TRBJ2-7; weak D call: TRBD2 (6 bases). V was trimmed by 5 bases and J by 6 bases, leaving 14 bases between them. The length of the CDR3 is 13 residues. Germline-derived CDR1 and CDR2 are MNHEY and SMNVEV (reference sequence). CDR3 sequence: CASSPTHGGEQYF. The CDR3 region has the DNA TGTGCCAGCAGTCCCACCCACGGGGGCGAGCAGTACTTC.

This clonotype was recorded a few times. This chain connects TRBV27 to TRBJ2-7, with D possibly matching TRBD1 (6 bases). CDR1 is MNHEY and CDR2 is SMNVEV in the germline V gene (reference sequence). CDR3 length equals 14 residues. V shed 6 bases and J shed 0 bases, with 12 bases lying between them. CDR3 amino acids: CASRIDRYSYEQYF. The DNA of the CDR3 is TGTGCCAGCAGAATCGACAGGTACTCCTACGAGCAGTACTTC.

The chain links TRBV29-1 to TRBJ1-5; 8 bases align to TRBD1. Germline values: CDR1 SQVTM, CDR2 ANQGSEA. The length of the CDR3 is 11 residues. The V gene end was trimmed by 6 bases and the J gene end by 15 bases; junction bases not matched to a gene: 10. The CDR3, as DNA: TGCAGCGTCGTTACAGGGGGAGGTGTGCATTTT. Translating gives CSVVTGGGVHF.

The genes are TRBV4-1 and TRBJ2-7; weak D call: TRBD1 (5 bases). Germline loops: CDR1 MGHRA, CDR2 YSYEKL. V lost 2 bases and J lost 0, with 11 bases in between. CDR3 length: 15 residues. The CDR3: CASSQSLGVSYEQYF. Written as DNA, the CDR3 is TGCGCCAGCAGCCAAAGTCTAGGGGTCTCCTACGAGCAGTACTTC.

This clonotype was picked up a small number of times. The chain recombines TRBV6-5 with TRBJ2-1; TRBD1 aligns across 8 bases. Germline CDR1 is MNHEY and CDR2 is SVGAGI. The CDR3 covers 15 residues. Unmatched junction bases numbered 7, after V lost 5 bases and J lost 4 bases. The CDR3 loop is CASSRSGTGYNEQFF. The CDR3 region has the DNA TGTGCCAGCAGTCGCTCCGGGACAGGTTACAATGAGCAGTTCTTC.

Remarks on this clonotype: A much larger clone differs by one base, so this may be a read error. The chain recombines TRBV10-3 with TRBJ2-5; D not resolved. V gave up 0 bases and J gave up 11 bases, with 16 bases separating them. CDR3 length equals 14 residues. Per germline, CDR1 ENHRY and CDR2 SYGVKD. This CDR3 is CAISESNLGGEQYF. CDR3 nucleotides: TGTGCCATCAGTGAGTCAAATCTTGGTGGTGAGCAGTACTTC.

This clonotype was detected once. The V gene is TRBV5-5, the J gene TRBJ1-4; TRBD1 matches 8 bases. The V segment lost 4 bases and the J segment 7 bases; nucleotides outside the gene matches: 15. Germline-derived CDR1 and CDR2 are SGHKS and YYEKEE (reference sequence). This CDR3 region has 17 residues. CDR3 sequence: CASSPVQGAGGGEKLFF. CDR3 nucleotides: TGTGCCAGCAGCCCCGTGCAGGGGGCAGGTGGCGGTGAAAAACTGTTTTTT. The full variable domain, in which reference TRBV5-5 and TRBJ1-4 provide the parts outside the CDR3, is DAGVTQSPTHLIKTRGQQVTLRCSPISGHKSVSWYQQVLGQGPQFIFQYYEKEERGRGNFPDRFSARQFPNYSSELNVNALLLGDSALYLCASSPVQGAGGGEKLFFGSGTQLSVL.

The chain employs TRBV5-1 and TRBJ1-1, with D possibly being TRBD1 (5 bases). The V gene's germline CDR1 is SGHRS and CDR2 YFSETQ. The V and J ends lost 4 bases and 0 bases respectively, with 16 bases between them. The CDR3 totals 16 residues. DNA for the CDR3: TGCGCCAGCAGCCCCGGGGCCGGCAAAATGAACACTGAAGCTTTCTTT. This translates into CASSPGAGKMNTEAFF.

The chain has TRBV27 and TRBJ1-6; the D gene is possibly TRBD1 (6 bases). Trimming took 5 bases from V and 8 from J, leaving 16 bases between them. The CDR3 sequence is 15 residues long. The germline CDR1 and CDR2 sequences are MNHEY and SMNVEV (reference sequence). In nucleotides, the CDR3 is TGTGCCAGCAGTCAGCGACAGGAGGGGTATTCACCCCTCCACTTT. It yields the protein CASSQRQEGYSPLHF.

There are a few counts of this clonotype. The CDR3 nucleotides are TGCAGCGCAAACAGGGGAGAGTCAGATACGCAGTATTTT. Its protein is CSANRGESDTQYF. The J gene is TRBJ2-3, the V gene TRBV29-1, with 7 bases identical to TRBD1. This CDR3 region has 13 residues. From germline, CDR1 is SQVTM and CDR2 ANQGSEA. V shed 7 bases, J shed 4 bases, and the junction held 8 bases outside the gene matches.

This clonotype was detected once. Germline and junction disagree at one end, which may indicate a read error. V gene TRBV28 combines with J gene TRBJ2-5, with 10 bases identical to TRBD1. The CDR3 sequence is 16 residues long. Germline CDR1 reads MDHEN; CDR2 reads SYDVKM. The CDR3 loop reads CASSSPGTGAFYEQNF. For the CDR3, the DNA is TGTGCCAGCAGTTCTCCCGGGACAGGGGCGTTCTACGAGCAGAACTTC.

The CDR3 DNA sequence: TGCGCCAGCAGCTTAGGGTATCAGGGCATCTACGAGCAGTACTTC. Protein: CASSLGYQGIYEQYF. This sequence joins TRBV5-1 and TRBJ2-7; D possibly corresponds to TRBD1 (5 bases). The CDR3 spans 15 residues. Looked up from germline, CDR1 is SGHRS and CDR2 is YFSETQ. Trimming left V 2 bases short and J 3 bases short, with 15 bases between.

The chain uses TRBV12-3 or TRBV12-4 and TRBJ1-6, with a possible D match to TRBD1 (6 bases). V shed 2 bases and J shed 7 bases, with 12 bases lying between them. The CDR3 has 15 residues. For the CDR3, the DNA is TGTGCCAGCAGTTTATCAGGGGACTTGAATTCACCCCTCCACTTT. It is translated as CASSLSGDLNSPLHF.

The sample holds a few counts of this clonotype. The chain joins TRBV5-6 to TRBJ2-1; D might be TRBD1 (5 bases). CDR1 and CDR2 from the germline V gene are SGHDT and YYEEEE. Trimming took 2 bases from V and 0 from J, leaving 9 bases between them. The CDR3 extends over 15 amino acids. CDR3 protein: CASSFRQSSYNEQFF. The CDR3 nucleotides read TGTGCCAGCAGCTTCAGACAGAGCTCCTACAATGAGCAGTTCTTC. Based on the CDR3 plus reference TRBV5-6 and TRBJ2-1, the full variable domain is DAGVTQSPTHLIKTRGQQVTLRCSPKSGHDTVSWYQQALGQGPQFIFQYYEEEERQRGNFPDRFSGHQFPNYSSELNVNALLLGDSALYLCASSFRQSSYNEQFFGPGTRLTVL.

This clonotype was seen a few times. The chain has TRBV27 and TRBJ2-1; 7 bases map to TRBD1. This CDR3 contains 14 residues. Germline CDR1 and CDR2: MNHEY and SMNVEV (reference sequence). V was pared by 5 bases and J by 5 bases, with 6 bases of the junction left unmatched. In DNA, the CDR3 is TGTGCCAGCAGTCTCCGGGACAGTAACAATGAGCAGTTCTTC. This translates into CASSLRDSNNEQFF.

The J gene is TRBJ2-5, the V gene TRBV20-1, with 9 bases lining up with TRBD2. V shed 7 bases and J 11 bases; nucleotides not matched to a gene: 8. Germline assignment: CDR1 DFQATT and CDR2 SNEGSKA (reference sequence). The CDR3 covers 11 residues. The CDR3 sequence is CSGAGGEWQYF. The CDR3, as DNA: TGCAGTGGAGCGGGGGGAGAGTGGCAGTACTTC.

This clonotype was seen only once. This rearrangement joins TRBV7-2 to TRBJ2-5, with D tentatively TRBD2 (6 bases). CDR1 is SGHTA and CDR2 is FQGNSA in the germline V gene. The V and J ends lost 5 bases and 10 bases respectively, with 20 bases between them. This CDR3 has 14 residues. CDR3 loop: CASSPEGASGDQYF. The CDR3 DNA sequence: TGTGCCAGCAGCCCGGAAGGGGCTTCGGGGGACCAGTACTTC.

CDR3 residues: CASSQEQEPGNTIYF. The DNA of the CDR3 is TGCGCCAGCAGCCAGGAGCAGGAGCCTGGAAACACCATATATTTT. This chain uses TRBV4-1 with TRBJ1-3; D remains ambiguous. Trimming pared 3 bases from V and 2 bases from J, leaving 11 bases between. This CDR3 comprises 15 residues. Germline V lookup: CDR1 MGHRA, CDR2 YSYEKL.

The chain uses TRBV21-1 and TRBJ1-6. TRBV21-1 counts as a pseudogene. This CDR3 spans 12 amino acids. In nucleotides, the CDR3 is TGTGCCAGCAGCAAAGTTAATTCACCCCTCCACTTT. Its translation: CASSKVNSPLHF.

V is TRBV25-1 and J is TRBJ2-7, with no clear D. The CDR3 loop spans 14 amino acids. Germline assignment: CDR1 MGHDK and CDR2 SYGVNS. With 6 bases removed from V and 3 bases from J, the gap between germline ends came to 15 bases. In DNA form, the CDR3 reads TGTGCCAGCAGCCCCGGAGAGGCGATCTACGAGCAGTACTTC. Its protein is CASSPGEAIYEQYF.

The rearrangement links TRBV6-6 to TRBJ1-2, with D possibly TRBD1 on 5 matching bases. This CDR3 is 12 amino acids long. CDR1 MNHNY and CDR2 SVGAGI come from the germline V gene (reference sequence). The V and J ends lost 5 bases and 8 bases respectively, with 12 bases between them. The CDR3 sequence is CASSGQPQGYTF. In DNA form, the CDR3 reads TGTGCCAGCAGTGGACAACCCCAAGGCTACACCTTC.

The V gene is TRBV6-1, the J gene TRBJ1-3; D is unresolved. The germline V gene encodes CDR1 MNHNS and CDR2 SASEGT. Trimming cost V 2 bases and J 1 base, with 12 bases left between them. This CDR3 region has 16 residues. CDR3 sequence: CASSEPGLPSGNTIYF. DNA of the CDR3: TGTGCCAGCAGTGAACCTGGACTGCCGTCTGGAAACACCATATATTTT.

The chain combines TRBV6-2 or TRBV6-3 with TRBJ2-7, with 12 bases aligning to TRBD2. The DNA end is more similar to TRBJ2-5, so the J call may be wrong. Germline V gene sequence: CDR1 MNHEY, CDR2 SVGEGT. The CDR3 is made up of 16 amino acids. The CDR3 protein is CASSRGLAGIKETQYF. As DNA, the CDR3 is TGTGCCAGCAGCCGTGGACTAGCGGGGATTAAAGAGACCCAGTACTTC.

The gene calls are TRBV7-6 and TRBJ2-7; no clear D. CDR1 and CDR2 (germline): SGHVS, FNYEAQ. CDR3 length equals 14 residues. V lost 5 bases and J 3 bases, leaving 14 bases between the germline ends. The CDR3 protein is CASSPQGSLYEQYF. The CDR3 bases are TGTGCCAGCAGCCCCCAAGGTTCCCTCTACGAGCAGTACTTC.

As to this clonotype: Possible read error: a much larger clone is one base away. The chain links TRBV29-1 to TRBJ2-3, with TRBD2 matching 12 bases. Germline CDR1 and CDR2: SQVTM and ANQGSEA. This CDR3 has 17 amino acids. Germline trimming cut 4 bases from V and 8 bases from J; bases unmatched to any gene: 16. CDR3 residues: CSVGTPMTSGGWRTQYF. CDR3 coding DNA: TGCAGCGTTGGAACCCCCATGACTAGCGGGGGATGGCGTACGCAGTATTTT.

This clonotype was recorded only once. This chain connects TRBV6-5 to TRBJ1-5; no firm D call. V lost 7 bases to trimming and J lost 0 bases, with 10 bases between them. The CDR3 runs to 14 residues. Germline lookup yields CDR1 MNHEY and CDR2 SVGAGI. The CDR3 loop is CASKAAYSNQPQHF. CDR3 sequence (DNA): TGTGCCAGCAAAGCAGCTTATAGCAATCAGCCCCAGCATTTT.

This clonotype turned up a few times. The V and J genes are TRBV7-3 and TRBJ2-3; tentatively, D is TRBD2 (7 bases). V lost 3 bases and J lost 1, with 14 bases in between. CDR3 length: 16 amino acids. The germline CDR1 and CDR2 sequences are SGHTA and FQGTGA. The CDR3 region is CASSFFAGAGTDTQYF. CDR3 sequence (DNA): TGTGCCAGCAGCTTCTTTGCGGGGGCGGGCACAGATACGCAGTATTTT.

This chain links TRBV21-1 with TRBJ1-2; the table's D gene call, TRBD1, was not cross checked with the DNA. TRBV21-1 is marked as a pseudogene. The CDR3 is 17 amino acids. For the CDR3, the DNA is TGTGCCAGCAGCTATAGGACAGGTTCTCGATGCCCTATGCGCTACACCTTC. It yields the protein CASSYRTGSRCPMRYTF.